This TCR beta chain stems from a study of blood T cell repertoires in COVID-19 (dated by TCRdb to between 2020 and 2021). With respect to the entire study: Collaborator samples came from the United States, Italy and Spain and covered acute and convalescent phases of COVID-19. The repertoires were made available in a free public database intended to serve as a resource for research on the immune response to SARS-CoV-2. Deeply sampled blood TCRbeta repertoires from subjects exposed to, actively infected with, or recovered from COVID-19 were included in the dataset. Where available, HLA class I and class II types were taken from metadata supplied by the sample provider and were not determined by assay-based typing. The material from the prospective study consisted of cDNA or gDNA derived from T cells, B-cell-depleted T cells, or PBMCs. The sample metadata nearly always contained a de-identified subject ID, COVID-19 status, age in years and sex. Samples came from the ongoing ImmuneRACE study (first 160 participants) plus 1,254 subjects from 6 global collaborators. The investigation overall reported the following: How much clinical and demographic metadata was included differed by source and by participant, and the metadata was provided uncurated.

Trimming removed 5 bases from V and 5 bases from J, leaving 19 bases between the germline ends. The CDR3 numbers 15 residues from cysteine through phenylalanine. Only CDR3 DNA is held: 45 bases, read in frame from base 1. The germline V gene (reference sequence) supplies CDR1 SEHNR and CDR2 FQNEAQ. The immunoSEQ Assay, a bias-controlled multiplex PCR, was used to amplify TCRbeta CDR3 regions from genomic DNA. Under the source paper's analysis protocol: Within the assay, amplification of reference gene primers was used to estimate how many nucleated cells each sample contained. Sequence reads were collapsed and filtered to measure the absolute abundance of every unique TCRbeta CDR3 rearrangement. For each sample, productive Simpson clonality was calculated as the square root of Simpson's diversity index over productive rearrangements. Not all clones reach the TCRdb copy of this immuneACCESS table, which keeps in-frame sequences only. Checked studies attribute under half of the gap to unresolved V genes and leave the rest unexplained. V, J and clone size are taken as reported in that table, and D and trimming were inferred from the DNA itself. For this sample the table gives 150,000 or so clones, of which about 80% were detected only once. In total, the top ten clones hold approximately 6% of the sample.

As to this clone: Which antigen it targets is not known. No base-level quality is on record; no much larger clone is a single base apart.

Participants in the prospective study were aged 18 to 89 years, lived in 20 to 30 United States geographic areas, and enrolled through a virtual design. Cohort assignment in the prospective study relied on participant-reported clinical history from a screening survey and a study questionnaire. ImmuneRACE Cohort 3 recovered participants were defined by two consecutive negative NP/OP PCR tests, healthcare professional clearance, or symptom resolution. Mobile phlebotomists in the prospective study collected whole blood, serum and a nasopharyngeal or oropharyngeal swab from every participant. Prospective study participants could optionally give additional blood draws and questionnaires over a 2-month period. Blood samples from the prospective study were shipped frozen or at room temperature prior to DNA extraction.

Material: PBMCs or T cells enriched from blood (not recorded which). The rearrangement joined TRBV7-9 to TRBJ2-7; D gene: possibly TRBD1, on 6 matching bases. The sequence was obtained from a woman in her forties or fifties who had recovered from COVID-19. In nucleotides, the sequence is TGTGCCAGCAGCGGATGGGACAAAAAAAAAGACGAGCAGTACTTC. Its protein product is CASSGWDKKKDEQYF.